The TCR beta chain described here comes from a study of T cells in Graves' hyperthyroidism and ophthalmopathy. Germline V gene sequence: CDR1 SGDLS, CDR2 YYNGEE. The V end was cut by 6 bases, the J end by 5 bases, with 17 bases between. The CDR3 spans 15 residues. Study results and limitations: A model of 13 V-J features distinguished ophthalmopathy from stable hyperthyroidism. The model predicted ophthalmopathy a median 6.5 months before onset.

The definition of stable Graves' hyperthyroidism was no ophthalmopathy progression within 18 months. Hyperthyroidism, newly diagnosed and lasting under 2 months, affected patients aged 18 to 65. With respect to this clonotype: What it recognizes is unknown.

The investigators amplified TCR beta CDR3 regions from RNA transcripts. Carried out on the TCR CDR3, a first-round RT-PCR used the HTBI primer set. TCRdb processed the multiplex PCR reads anew with MiXCR; each CDR3 protein has one entry. This table has hundreds of thousands of distinct CDR3 sequences, approximately 44% appearing once. The sequenced sample was peripheral blood or thyroid tissue (not recorded which). This clonotype was sampled from a woman aged 18-30 years with Graves' hyperthyroidism. V and J are TRBV9 and TRBJ2-2, with D perhaps TRBD1 (8 bases). The CDR3 nucleotides are TGTGCCAGCACAGGACAGGGACTACTAACCGGGGAGCTGTTTTTT. This codes for CASTGQGLLTGELFF.